The clone carrying this TCR beta chain came up a few times. The antigen remains unidentified. This record comes from a study of T cells in localized non-small cell lung cancer. General observations from the study: Higher T cell density in the blood was associated with longer overall survival, whereas higher adjacent-lung clonality associated with shorter survival. The appearance of a median approximately 57 of the top 100 tumor clones was seen in adjacent lung. Heterogeneity remains possible because sequencing was limited to only one tumor region. Maximal T cell clonality occurred in uninvolved adjacent lung, with tumor ranking below it.

The assay was immunoSEQ multiplex PCR, and TCRdb's table has in-frame clones only and misses some. The sample has about 23,000 clones; approximately 90% are singletons. This CDR3 has 11 residues. The sample here was peripheral blood mononuclear cells, taken before any cancer treatment. The TCR sequence derives from a woman between 35 and 70 years old with stage III lung adenocarcinoma. V gene TRBV21-1 combines with J gene TRBJ1-2. TRBV21-1 is tagged as a pseudogene. The CDR3 reads CASRGGRGYTF. CDR3 in DNA: TGTGCCTCAAGGGGGGGACGTGGCTACACCTTC.